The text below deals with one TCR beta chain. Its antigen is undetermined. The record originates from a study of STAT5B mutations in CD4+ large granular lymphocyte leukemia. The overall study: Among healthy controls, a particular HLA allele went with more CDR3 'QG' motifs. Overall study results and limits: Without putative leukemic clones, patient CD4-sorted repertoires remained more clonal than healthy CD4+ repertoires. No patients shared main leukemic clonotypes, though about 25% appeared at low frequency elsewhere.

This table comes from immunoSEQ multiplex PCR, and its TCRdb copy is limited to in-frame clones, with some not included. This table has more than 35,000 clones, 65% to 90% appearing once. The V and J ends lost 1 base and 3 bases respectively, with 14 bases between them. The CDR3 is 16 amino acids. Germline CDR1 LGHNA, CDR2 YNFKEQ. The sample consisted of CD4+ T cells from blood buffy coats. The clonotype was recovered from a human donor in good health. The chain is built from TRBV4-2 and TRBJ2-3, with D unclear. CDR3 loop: CASSQADSLGTDTQYF. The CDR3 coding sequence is TGTGCCAGCAGCCAAGCTGACTCTTTGGGAACAGATACGCAGTATTTT.